This T cell receptor (beta chain) came from a study of molecular identifiers for immune sequencing clone quantification. On the study more broadly: In replicates, RNA taken from roughly 20,000 or 100,000 naive CD8 cells was divided five ways, and four portions underwent sequencing. Study results and caveats: Clones that had above 20 RNA copies took up over 97% of effector molecules but under 1% in naive cells.

CDR3 length equals 15 residues. V shed 0 bases and J shed 4 bases, with 10 bases lying between them. The germline CDR1 and CDR2 sequences are SGDLS and YYNGEE. TCRdb reanalysed the PCR reads using MiXCR and keeps one entry per CDR3 protein. Of tens of thousands of distinct CDR3 sequences listed, approximately 21% were seen once; the top ten hold approximately 1.2%. Of note for this clonotype: Its target is unknown.

The receptor was isolated from a human donor in good health. Some libraries in this study had Jurkat cell RNA spiked in. The chain recombines TRBV9 with TRBJ2-2; the D is unclear. Sample: naive CD8+ T cells from blood, with Jurkat cell RNA spiked in. Specified subset: FACS-sorted CD8+CD4-CCR7+CD45RA+ naive T cells. The CDR3 here is CASSVGSTPTGELFF. Here the CDR3 DNA reads TGTGCCAGCAGCGTAGGTTCAACCCCCACCGGGGAGCTGTTTTTT.